This T cell receptor beta chain stems from a study of cytomegalovirus exposure and HLA in healthy donors. The PCR employed 60 Vbeta primers together with 13 Jbeta primers. Profiling relied on immunoSEQ multiplex PCR, and the TCRdb table lists in-frame clones only, not all of them. The profile shows about 180,000 clones, 70% to 80% of them singletons. The V gene's germline CDR1 is MNHEY and CDR2 SVGAGI. The CDR3 is 15 residues long. Trimming left V 6 bases short and J 5 bases short, with 16 bases between. Sample: PBMCs. The chain is built from TRBV6-5 and TRBJ2-2; a weak D match, TRBD1 (6 bases). The receptor was isolated from a man aged 55 to 70 in good health and CMV-seronegative. The CDR3 DNA reads as TGTGCCAGCAGGCACAGGGACCCCTCAACCGGGGAGCTGTTTTTT. Protein product: CASRHRDPSTGELFF.